The rows below give T cell receptor beta chains drawn from one sample of a study of T cells in localized non-small cell lung cancer. The data were produced by immunoSEQ multiplex PCR, yet TCRdb's version contains in-frame clones alone and is incomplete. The data hold over 1,500 clones, with under 30% observed a single time. Sequencing was performed on lung tumor tissue, taken before any cancer treatment. All receptors come from a male donor older than 55 with stage III lung adenocarcinoma. CDR3s include the opening cysteine and the closing phenylalanine or tryptophan. The D gene is left open where the match is weak. Part of the rows lack a size; the others show once, few, many or a class for expanded clones.

j_call: TRBJ1-6
d_call: .
v_call: TRBV6-8
clone_size: few
cdr3_nt: TGTGCCAGCAAGGGACGGAAGAGCTCCTATAATTCACCCCTCCACTTT
cdr3_aa: CASKGRKSSYNSPLHF

j_call: TRBJ2-6
d_call: .
v_call: TRBV5-1
clone_size: few
cdr3_nt: TGCGCCAGCAGGGACAGACGAAACTCTGGGGCCAACGTCCTGACTTTC
cdr3_aa: CASRDRRNSGANVLTF

j_call: TRBJ1-2
d_call: .
v_call: TRBV9
clone_size: .
cdr3_nt: TGTGCCAGCAGTGCTGCAGGCTATGGCTACACCTTC
cdr3_aa: CASSAAGYGYTF

j_call: TRBJ1-1
d_call: .
v_call: TRBV10-2
clone_size: few
cdr3_nt: TGCGCCAGCGCCCCTCGGAGTGACACTGAAGCTTTCTTT
cdr3_aa: CASAPRSDTEAFF

j_call: TRBJ2-1
d_call: .
v_call: TRBV30
clone_size: .
cdr3_nt: TGTGCCTGGGGAAAAAGCTACAATGAGCAGTTCTTC
cdr3_aa: CAWGKSYNEQFF

j_call: TRBJ1-5
d_call: .
v_call: TRBV19
clone_size: .
cdr3_nt: TGTGCCAGTAGTTTTGGGAACTTTAATCAGCCCCAGCATTTT
cdr3_aa: CASSFGNFNQPQHF

j_call: TRBJ2-3
d_call: .
v_call: TRBV5-1
clone_size: .
cdr3_nt: TGCGCCAGCAGCCCCAACCTTGGGGCAGATACGCAGTATTTT
cdr3_aa: CASSPNLGADTQYF

j_call: TRBJ1-2
d_call: TRBD1
v_call: TRBV11-3
clone_size: medium-sized
cdr3_nt: TGTGCCAGCAGCTTACAGGGGGCGCACTATGGCTACACCTTC
cdr3_aa: CASSLQGAHYGYTF

j_call: TRBJ1-1
d_call: .
v_call: TRBV30
clone_size: few
cdr3_nt: TGTGCCTGGGACCGTAAGGACCTGAACACTGAAGCTTTCTTT
cdr3_aa: CAWDRKDLNTEAFF

j_call: TRBJ1-5
d_call: TRBD1
v_call: TRBV6-8
clone_size: .
cdr3_nt: TGTGCCAGCGGGTTAACAGGGGGTGATAGCAATCAGCCCCAGCATTTT
cdr3_aa: CASGLTGGDSNQPQHF

j_call: TRBJ1-6
d_call: .
v_call: TRBV11-1
clone_size: few
cdr3_nt: TGTGCCAGCAGCTTAGAGGTGCGGGGCGGATCGCCCCTCCACTTT
cdr3_aa: CASSLEVRGGSPLHF

j_call: TRBJ2-3
d_call: .
v_call: TRBV5-1
clone_size: .
cdr3_nt: TGCGCCAGCAGCCCGGACACCCAAACAGATACGCAGTATTTT
cdr3_aa: CASSPDTQTDTQYF

j_call: TRBJ2-3
d_call: TRBD2
v_call: TRBV11-3
clone_size: few
cdr3_nt: TGTGCCAGCAGCCAAGCGGGACTAGCGGGGATTGGCACAGATACGCAGTATTTT
cdr3_aa: CASSQAGLAGIGTDTQYF

j_call: TRBJ1-2
d_call: .
v_call: TRBV6-8
clone_size: few
cdr3_nt: TGTGCCACCTCGAACTCCGGGACAATCTATGGCTACACCTTC
cdr3_aa: CATSNSGTIYGYTF

j_call: TRBJ1-2
d_call: .
v_call: TRBV11-3
clone_size: few
cdr3_nt: TGTGCCAGCAGCTCTTGGGGGTTTGGAGACTATGGCTACACCTTC
cdr3_aa: CASSSWGFGDYGYTF

j_call: TRBJ2-3
d_call: .
v_call: TRBV15
clone_size: .
cdr3_nt: TGTGCCACCAGCAGAGATGGGCGGGGCCTAAGCACAGATACGCAGTATTTT
cdr3_aa: CATSRDGRGLSTDTQYF

j_call: TRBJ2-5
d_call: TRBD1
v_call: TRBV12-5
clone_size: medium-sized
cdr3_nt: TGTGCCAGCTGTCACAGGGGGCTGGGGGAGACCCAGTACTTC
cdr3_aa: CASCHRGLGETQYF

j_call: TRBJ1-2
d_call: .
v_call: TRBV6-8
clone_size: .
cdr3_nt: TGTGCCAGCAGTTCGGACTCTGGCTATGGCTACACCTTC
cdr3_aa: CASSSDSGYGYTF